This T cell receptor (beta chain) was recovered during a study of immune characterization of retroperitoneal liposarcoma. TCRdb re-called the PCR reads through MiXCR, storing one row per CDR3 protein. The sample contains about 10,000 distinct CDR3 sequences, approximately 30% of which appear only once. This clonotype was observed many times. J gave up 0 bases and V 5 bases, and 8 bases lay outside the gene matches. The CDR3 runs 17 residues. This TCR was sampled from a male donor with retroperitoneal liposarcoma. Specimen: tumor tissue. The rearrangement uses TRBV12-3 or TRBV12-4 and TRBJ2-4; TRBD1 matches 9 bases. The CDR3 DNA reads TGTGCCAGCAGTCCCCGGGGGACAGGGTTAGCCAAAAACATTCAGTACTTC. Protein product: CASSPRGTGLAKNIQYF.